This TCR beta chain was found in a study of cytomegalovirus exposure and HLA in healthy donors. Study outcomes and limitations: The authors considered a cluster of highly shared sequence variants likely to be a sequencing artifact.

The PCR contained 60 Vbeta and 13 Jbeta primers. Here immunoSEQ multiplex PCR was the method, and the copy in TCRdb shows in-frame clones only, minus some. The sample has 150,000 to 200,000 clones, 77% seen once. The CDR3 sequence is 14 residues long. J lost 5 bases, V lost 0 bases, and 4 bases had no gene match. Germline lookup yields CDR1 SGHRS and CDR2 YFSETQ. Comment on this clone: Its matching antigen is unknown.

Sequencing was carried out using PBMCs. The chain is built from TRBV5-1 and TRBJ2-7; TRBD1 matches at 8 bases. The clonotype comes from a young man in good health and CMV-seropositive. Here the CDR3 reads CASSLGGTGNEQYF. CDR3 sequence (DNA): TGCGCCAGCAGCTTGGGAGGGACAGGCAACGAGCAGTACTTC.